The rows below give T cell receptor beta chains drawn from one sample of a study of blood T cells in healthy people across ages. A single record per CDR3 protein comes from TCRdb applying MiXCR to the 5' RACE reads. The repertoire holds about 1,400,000 distinct CDR3 sequences, with 55% to 75% as singletons. The material sequenced was blood. The receptors here all came from a man younger than 35 in good health. Both conserved end residues are part of each CDR3. D genes are given only for firm matches. Size tells how often a clone was seen (once, few, many) or the class of an expanded clone, and some rows leave it out.

v_call,j_call,clone_size,d_call,cdr3_aa,cdr3_nt
TRBV2,TRBJ2-3,few,NA,CASSEALPSSTQYF,TGTGCCAGCAGTGAAGCGCTGCCTAGTTCTACGCAGTATTTT
TRBV9,TRBJ2-5,NA,TRBD2,CASSTTLEGGETQYF,TGTGCCAGCAGCACGACCCTAGAGGGAGGGGAGACCCAGTACTTC
TRBV5-1,TRBJ2-7,NA,TRBD2,CASSLATGTSHLEQYF,TGCGCCAGCAGCTTGGCTACCGGGACTAGCCATCTCGAGCAGTACTTC
TRBV20-1,TRBJ1-5,NA,NA,CSAGADNNQPQHF,TGCAGTGCGGGTGCAGATAACAATCAGCCCCAGCATTTT
TRBV20-1,TRBJ2-1,NA,NA,CSANVWGGIGNNEQFF,TGCAGTGCCAATGTTTGGGGGGGCATAGGCAACAATGAGCAGTTCTTC
TRBV20-1,TRBJ1-1,once,NA,CSAYFGGTEAFF,TGCAGTGCATATTTTGGGGGAACTGAAGCTTTCTTT
TRBV4-1,TRBJ2-5,NA,NA,CASSQGTYNEQYF,TGCGCCAGCAGCCAGGGCACCTACAATGAGCAGTACTTC
TRBV20-1,TRBJ1-5,NA,TRBD1,CSARGETDREYQPQHF,TGCAGTGCTAGAGGGGAAACGGACAGGGAATATCAGCCCCAGCATTTT
TRBV12-3/TRBV12-4,TRBJ1-4,NA,NA,CASSFPAGANEKLFF,TGTGCCAGCAGTTTTCCCGCAGGGGCTAATGAAAAACTGTTTTTT
TRBV25-1,TRBJ2-3,few,TRBD1,CASSPAGTATPSRTDTQYF,TGTGCCAGCAGCCCAGCCGGGACAGCTACACCCTCGCGCACAGATACGCAGTATTTT
TRBV7-2,TRBJ1-2,NA,NA,CASNSGVLGYTF,TGTGCCAGCAACTCAGGGGTTCTTGGCTACACCTTC
TRBV25-1,TRBJ2-1,NA,NA,CASALRGAYNEQFF,TGTGCCAGCGCCCTGCGGGGAGCTTACAATGAGCAGTTCTTC